A selection of T cell receptor beta chains follows, all from one sample in a study of cytomegalovirus exposure and HLA in healthy donors. The method was immunoSEQ multiplex PCR; TCRdb's version includes in-frame clones alone and lacks a portion of them. The sample consists of 95,000 to 120,000 clones, 65% to 75% of them appearing once. The sample comprised PBMCs. These TCRs come from a woman between 35 and 50 years old in good health and CMV-seropositive. The CDR3 runs from the conserved cysteine through the conserved F or W. D genes are given only for firm matches. Some rows mark clone size as missing; the rest say once, few, many or name a class of expanded clone.

d_call	v_call	clone_size	j_call	cdr3_aa	cdr3_nt
TRBD2	TRBV7-6	.	TRBJ2-3	CASSLGLAGGIDTQYF	TGTGCCAGCAGCCTTGGACTAGCGGGGGGGATAGATACGCAGTATTTT
.	TRBV6-6	.	TRBJ1-2	CASSSGTFVFYGYTF	TGTGCCAGCAGTTCAGGGACTTTTGTCTTCTATGGCTACACCTTC
.	TRBV15	.	TRBJ2-7	CATSSRGYEQYF	TGTGCCACCAGCAGTAGAGGCTACGAGCAGTACTTC
.	TRBV7-2	.	TRBJ2-2	CASSLLRELFF	TGTGCCAGCAGCCTCCTAAGGGAGCTGTTTTTT
TRBD1	TRBV28	.	TRBJ1-2	CASTEASQQGDNYGYTF	TGTGCCAGCACCGAGGCTTCTCAACAGGGGGATAACTATGGCTACACCTTC
.	TRBV15	.	TRBJ1-5	CATSRDRQGKQPQHF	TGTGCCACCAGCAGAGATCGGCAGGGTAAACAGCCCCAGCATTTT
.	TRBV5-6	.	TRBJ1-2	CASSLKQLNYGYTF	TGTGCCAGCAGCTTGAAACAGTTGAACTATGGCTACACCTTC
TRBD2	TRBV29-1	.	TRBJ2-3	CSGREGGTSGRGTDTQYF	TGCAGCGGGCGGGAAGGGGGGACTAGCGGGAGGGGTACAGATACGCAGTATTTT
.	TRBV7-2	few	TRBJ2-7	CASSDRRGGNYEQYF	TGTGCCAGCAGCGATCGAAGGGGGGGAAACTACGAGCAGTACTTC
TRBD1	TRBV6-5	.	TRBJ1-2	CASSYSAGGFYGYTF	TGTGCCAGCAGTTACTCCGCAGGGGGCTTTTATGGCTACACCTTC
TRBD1	TRBV7-9	.	TRBJ1-2	CSSSLVLGTGSYGYTF	TGTTCCAGCAGCTTAGTTCTCGGGACAGGCTCGTATGGCTACACCTTC
.	TRBV5-4	.	TRBJ2-3	CASSLGGDTDTQYF	TGTGCCAGCAGCTTGGGCGGGGACACAGATACGCAGTATTTT
.	TRBV27	once	TRBJ2-5	CASRLRSETQETQYF	TGTGCCAGCAGATTACGCAGCGAAACCCAAGAGACCCAGTACTTC
TRBD2	TRBV18	.	TRBJ2-3	CASSPQTSGNTDTQYF	TGTGCCAGCTCACCCCAGACTAGCGGAAACACAGATACGCAGTATTTT
.	TRBV29-1	.	TRBJ2-3	CSVEDDHEGSSTDTQYF	TGCAGCGTTGAAGATGACCATGAGGGTTCCAGCACAGATACGCAGTATTTT
.	TRBV7-3	.	TRBJ2-3	CASSLRGASTDTQYF	TGTGCCAGCAGCCTACGGGGGGCTAGCACAGATACGCAGTATTTT
TRBD2	TRBV14	.	TRBJ2-1	CASSQLGEGSYNEQFF	TGTGCCAGCAGCCAGCTGGGGGAGGGCTCCTACAATGAGCAGTTCTTC
.	TRBV28	few	TRBJ1-5	CASSNPRVSQPQHF	TGTGCCAGCAGTAACCCCAGGGTGAGCCAGCCCCAGCATTTT
TRBD1	TRBV5-8	.	TRBJ2-5	CASSKGQGSRQETQYF	TGTGCCAGCAGCAAAGGACAGGGTAGTAGGCAAGAGACCCAGTACTTC
TRBD2	TRBV6-1	.	TRBJ2-7	CASSQLAGAYEQYF	TGTGCCAGCAGTCAACTAGCGGGGGCCTACGAGCAGTACTTC
.	TRBV11-2	.	TRBJ1-2	CASSLDAAAANYGYTF	TGTGCCAGCAGCTTAGATGCGGCAGCAGCTAACTATGGCTACACCTTC
TRBD1	TRBV5-1	.	TRBJ1-6	CASGTGGNSPLHF	TGCGCCAGCGGGACAGGGGGTAATTCACCCCTCCACTTT
TRBD2	TRBV4-1	once	TRBJ2-7	CASSQQGVRELSEQYF	TGCGCCAGCAGCCAACAGGGTGTGCGGGAGTTGAGTGAGCAGTACTTC
.	TRBV6-5	.	TRBJ1-2	CASRNTYGYTF	TGTGCCAGCAGAAACACCTATGGCTACACCTTC
TRBD2	TRBV2	.	TRBJ2-7	CASSATSGRPPSEQYF	TGTGCCAGCAGTGCTACTAGCGGGAGGCCGCCCTCCGAGCAGTACTTC
TRBD1	TRBV5-1	.	TRBJ2-1	CASSLYGTGASNEQFF	TGCGCCAGCAGCCTTTATGGGACAGGGGCATCCAATGAGCAGTTCTTC
TRBD1	TRBV9	.	TRBJ1-4	CASSVRDRVNEKLFF	TGTGCCAGCAGCGTCCGGGACAGAGTAAATGAAAAACTGTTTTTT
.	TRBV7-8	.	TRBJ2-5	CASSGQIQETQYF	TGTGCCAGCAGCGGACAGATACAAGAGACCCAGTACTTC
.	TRBV25-1	.	TRBJ1-5	CASSDDRSNQPQHF	TGTGCCAGCAGTGATGACAGGAGCAATCAGCCCCAGCATTTT
.	TRBV4-1	.	TRBJ1-6	CASSPTEGSWGSPLHF	TGCGCCAGCAGCCCCACCGAGGGTTCCTGGGGTTCACCCCTCCACTTT
TRBD2	TRBV7-9	.	TRBJ2-1	CASSPRGSSYNEQFF	TGTGCCAGCAGCCCGCGGGGGAGCTCCTACAATGAGCAGTTCTTC
TRBD1	TRBV5-4	.	TRBJ1-2	CASKPGQAYGYTF	TGTGCCAGCAAACCGGGACAGGCATATGGCTACACCTTC